One T cell receptor beta chain is described in this entry. What it binds is unknown. The source of the sample is a study of cytomegalovirus exposure and HLA in healthy donors. Study-wide points: Researchers counted 180 or so TCR beta chains as cytomegalovirus-associated.

Produced via immunoSEQ multiplex PCR; TCRdb's table is partial and in-frame only. The table has 85,000 to 120,000 clones, about 95% seen once; the top ten hold 0.7% to 0.9%. V was pared by 6 bases and J by 2 bases, with 11 bases between. The CDR3 covers 13 residues. The V gene's germline CDR1 is SNHLY and CDR2 FYNNEI. The sequence was obtained from a woman aged 18-29 years in good health and CMV-seronegative. The chain has TRBV2 and TRBJ2-7; D is possibly TRBD1 (6 bases). The sample comprised PBMCs. Here the CDR3 DNA reads TGTGCCAGCAGCGAGGGGACAACCTACGAGCAGTACTTC. This sequence encodes CASSEGTTYEQYF. Supplemented by reference TRBV2 and TRBJ2-7, the full variable domain reads EPEVTQTPSHQVTQMGQEVILRCVPISNHLYFYWYRQILGQKVEFLVSFYNNEISEKSEIFDDQFSVERPDGSNFTLKIRSTKLEDSAMYFCASSEGTTYEQYFGPGTRLTVT.